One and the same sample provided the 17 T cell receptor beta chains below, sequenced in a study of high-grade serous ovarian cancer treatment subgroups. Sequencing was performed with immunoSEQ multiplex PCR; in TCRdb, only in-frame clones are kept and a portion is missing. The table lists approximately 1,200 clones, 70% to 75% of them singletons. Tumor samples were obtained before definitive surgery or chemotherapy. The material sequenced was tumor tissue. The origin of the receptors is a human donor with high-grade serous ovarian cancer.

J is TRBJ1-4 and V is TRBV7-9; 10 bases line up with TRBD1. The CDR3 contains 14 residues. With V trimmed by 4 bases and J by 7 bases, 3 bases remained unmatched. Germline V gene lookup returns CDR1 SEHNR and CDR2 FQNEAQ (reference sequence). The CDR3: CASSSGQGFEKLFF. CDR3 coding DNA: TGTGCCAGCAGCTCGGGACAGGGGTTTGAAAAACTGTTTTTT.

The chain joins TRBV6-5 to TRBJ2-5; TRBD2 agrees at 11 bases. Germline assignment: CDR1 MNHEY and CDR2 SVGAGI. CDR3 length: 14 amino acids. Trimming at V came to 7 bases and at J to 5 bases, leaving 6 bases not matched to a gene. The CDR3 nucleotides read TGTGCCAGCAAAGCTAGCGGGAGGTTGGAGACCCAGTACTTC. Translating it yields CASKASGRLETQYF.

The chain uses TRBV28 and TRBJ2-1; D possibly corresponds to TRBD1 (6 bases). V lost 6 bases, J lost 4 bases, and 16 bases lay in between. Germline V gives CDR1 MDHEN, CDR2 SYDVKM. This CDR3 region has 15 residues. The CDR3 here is CASSIPGHPYNEQFF. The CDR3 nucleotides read TGTGCCAGCAGCATTCCGGGACATCCTTACAATGAGCAGTTCTTC. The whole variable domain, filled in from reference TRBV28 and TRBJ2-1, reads DVKVTQSSRYLVKRTGEKVFLECVQDMDHENMFWYRQDPGLGLRLIYFSYDVKMKEKGDIPEGYSVSREKKERFSLILESASTNQTSMYLCASSIPGHPYNEQFFGPGTRLTVL.

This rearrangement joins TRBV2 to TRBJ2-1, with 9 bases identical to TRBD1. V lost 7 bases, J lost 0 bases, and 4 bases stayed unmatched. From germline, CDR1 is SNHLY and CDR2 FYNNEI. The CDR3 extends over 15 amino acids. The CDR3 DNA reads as TGTGCCAGCAAACTGGGACAGGGCTCCTACAATGAGCAGTTCTTC. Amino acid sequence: CASKLGQGSYNEQFF. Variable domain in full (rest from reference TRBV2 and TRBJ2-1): EPEVTQTPSHQVTQMGQEVILRCVPISNHLYFYWYRQILGQKVEFLVSFYNNEISEKSEIFDDQFSVERPDGSNFTLKIRSTKLEDSAMYFCASKLGQGSYNEQFFGPGTRLTVL.

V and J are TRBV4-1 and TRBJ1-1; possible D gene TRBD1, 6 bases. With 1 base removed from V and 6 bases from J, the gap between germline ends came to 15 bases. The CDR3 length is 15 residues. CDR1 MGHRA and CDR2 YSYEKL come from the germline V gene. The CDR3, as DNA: TGCGCCAGCAGCCAAGGGCGGGGGGCGGGCGCTGAAGCTTTCTTT. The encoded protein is CASSQGRGAGAEAFF.

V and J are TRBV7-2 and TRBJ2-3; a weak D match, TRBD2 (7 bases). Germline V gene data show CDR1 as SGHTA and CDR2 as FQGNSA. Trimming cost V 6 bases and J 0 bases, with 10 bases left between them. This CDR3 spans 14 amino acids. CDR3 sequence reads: CASRAGASTDTQYF. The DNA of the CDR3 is TGTGCCAGCAGGGCGGGGGCTAGCACAGATACGCAGTATTTT.

The CDR3, as DNA: TGTGCCAGTAGTCGAGGGTATGGCTACACCTTC. This translates into CASSRGYGYTF. The genes are TRBV19 and TRBJ1-2; no firm D call. Germline V gene lookup returns CDR1 LNHDA and CDR2 SQIVND (reference sequence). CDR3 length equals 11 residues. Deletions cut 5 bases from V and 5 bases from J, with 6 bases between.

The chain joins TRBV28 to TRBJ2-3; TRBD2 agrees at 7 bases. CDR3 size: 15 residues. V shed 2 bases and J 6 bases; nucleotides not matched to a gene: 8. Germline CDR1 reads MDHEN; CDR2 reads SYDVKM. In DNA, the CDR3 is TGTGCCAGCAGTTTAAGCGGGACCCCCGCGGATACGCAGTATTTT. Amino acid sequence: CASSLSGTPADTQYF.

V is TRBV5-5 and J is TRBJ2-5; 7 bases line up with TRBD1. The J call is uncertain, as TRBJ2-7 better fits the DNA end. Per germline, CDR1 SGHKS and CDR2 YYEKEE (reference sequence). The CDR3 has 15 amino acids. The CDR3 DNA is TGTGCCAGCAGCGCCGTGGGACAGAGCTCCTACGAGCAGTACTTC. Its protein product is CASSAVGQSSYEQYF.

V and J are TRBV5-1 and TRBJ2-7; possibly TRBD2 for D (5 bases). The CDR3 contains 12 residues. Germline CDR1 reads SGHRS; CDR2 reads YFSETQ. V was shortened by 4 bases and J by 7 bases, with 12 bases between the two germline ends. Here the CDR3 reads CASSGERDEQYF. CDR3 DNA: TGCGCCAGCAGCGGGGAACGGGATGAGCAGTACTTC.

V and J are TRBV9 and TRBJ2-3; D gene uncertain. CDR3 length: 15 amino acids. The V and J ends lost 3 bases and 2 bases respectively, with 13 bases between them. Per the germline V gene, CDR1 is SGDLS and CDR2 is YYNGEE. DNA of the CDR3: TGTGCCAGCAGCGGGACCCCCCTTCCCACAGATACGCAGTATTTT. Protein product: CASSGTPLPTDTQYF. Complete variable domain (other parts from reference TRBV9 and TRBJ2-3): DSGVTQTPKHLITATGQRVTLRCSPRSGDLSVYWYQQSLDQGLQFLIQYYNGEERAKGNILERFSAQQFPDLHSELNLSSLELGDSALYFCASSGTPLPTDTQYFGPGTRLTVL.

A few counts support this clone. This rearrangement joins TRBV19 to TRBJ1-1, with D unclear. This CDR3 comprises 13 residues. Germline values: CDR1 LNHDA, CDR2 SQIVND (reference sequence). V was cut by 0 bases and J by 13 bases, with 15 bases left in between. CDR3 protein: CASSIDLGLEIFF. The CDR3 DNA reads TGTGCCAGTAGTATAGATCTAGGGCTGGAGATTTTCTTT.

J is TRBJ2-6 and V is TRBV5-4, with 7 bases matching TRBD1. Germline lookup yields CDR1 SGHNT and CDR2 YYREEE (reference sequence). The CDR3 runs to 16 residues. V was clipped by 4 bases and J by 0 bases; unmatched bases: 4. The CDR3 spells CASSLGQPSGANVLTF. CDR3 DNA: TGTGCCAGCAGCCTGGGACAGCCCTCTGGGGCCAACGTCCTGACTTTC.

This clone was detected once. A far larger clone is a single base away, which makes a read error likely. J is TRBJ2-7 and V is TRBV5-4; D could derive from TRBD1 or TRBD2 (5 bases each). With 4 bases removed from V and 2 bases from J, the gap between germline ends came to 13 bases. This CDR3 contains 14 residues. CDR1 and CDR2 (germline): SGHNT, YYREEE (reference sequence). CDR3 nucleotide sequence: TGTGCCAGCAGCCCAAGGGACCCTCCCTACGAGCAGTACTTC. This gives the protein CASSPRDPPYEQYF.

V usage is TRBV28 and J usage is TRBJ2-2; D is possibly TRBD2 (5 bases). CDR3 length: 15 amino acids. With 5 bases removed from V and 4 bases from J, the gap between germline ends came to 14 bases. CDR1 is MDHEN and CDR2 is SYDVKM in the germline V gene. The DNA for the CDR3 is TGTGCCAGCAGTCCCCCCGGGATACCCACCGGGGAGCTGTTTTTT. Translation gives CASSPPGIPTGELFF.

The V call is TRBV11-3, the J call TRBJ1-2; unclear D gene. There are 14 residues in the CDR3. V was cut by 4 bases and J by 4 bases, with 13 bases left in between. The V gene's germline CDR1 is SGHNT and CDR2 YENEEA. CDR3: CASSSGRPAYGYTF. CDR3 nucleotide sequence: TGTGCCAGCAGCTCGGGTCGGCCCGCCTATGGCTACACCTTC.

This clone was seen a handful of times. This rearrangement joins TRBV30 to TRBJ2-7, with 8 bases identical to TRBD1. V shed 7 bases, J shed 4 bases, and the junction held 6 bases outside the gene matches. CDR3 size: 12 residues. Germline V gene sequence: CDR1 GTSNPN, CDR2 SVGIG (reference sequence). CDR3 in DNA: TGTGCCTCCACGGACAGGGATTACGAGCAGTACTTC. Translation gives CASTDRDYEQYF.